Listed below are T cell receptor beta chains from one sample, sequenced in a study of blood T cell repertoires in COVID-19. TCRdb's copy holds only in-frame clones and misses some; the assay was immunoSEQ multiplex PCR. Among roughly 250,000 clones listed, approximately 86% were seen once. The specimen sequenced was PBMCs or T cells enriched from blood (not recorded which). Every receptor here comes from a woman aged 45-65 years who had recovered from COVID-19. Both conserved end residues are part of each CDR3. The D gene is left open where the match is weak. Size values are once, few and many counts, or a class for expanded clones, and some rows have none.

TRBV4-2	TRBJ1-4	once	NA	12	TGTGCCAGCAGCCGGAGCAATGAAAAACTGTTTTTT	CASSRSNEKLFF
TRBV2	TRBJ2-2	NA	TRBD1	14	TGTGCCAGCAGTGGACAGGGCGGCACCGGGGAGCTGTTTTTT	CASSGQGGTGELFF
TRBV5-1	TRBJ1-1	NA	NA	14	TGCGCCAGCAGCCCGAGAAATTCGGGGACTGAAGCTTTCTTT	CASSPRNSGTEAFF
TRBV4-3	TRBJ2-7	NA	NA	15	TGCGCCAGCAGCCAAGAGGCTTCCAGCTCCTACGAGCAGTACTTC	CASSQEASSSYEQYF
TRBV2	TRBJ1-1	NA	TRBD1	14	TGTGCCAGCACCAGACAGGGCGGGAACACTGAAGCTTTCTTT	CASTRQGGNTEAFF
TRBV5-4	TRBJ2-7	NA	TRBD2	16	TGTGCCAGCAGCAGCGGGACTACTCCTCTCAATCGCGAGCAGTACTTC	CASSSGTTPLNREQYF
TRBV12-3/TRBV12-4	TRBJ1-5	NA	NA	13	TGTGCCAGCAGTACAGGGTACAATCAGCCCCAGCATTTT	CASSTGYNQPQHF
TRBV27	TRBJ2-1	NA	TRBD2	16	TGTGCCAGCAGTTTACTCTATCCGGGAGGTTACGATGAGCAGTTCTTC	CASSLLYPGGYDEQFF
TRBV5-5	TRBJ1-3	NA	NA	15	TGTGCCAGCAGCCAAACAGGGTTTGGGGGAAACACCATATATTTT	CASSQTGFGGNTIYF
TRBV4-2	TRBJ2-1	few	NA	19	TGTGCCAGCAGCTCTCCGACTAGTACCTTAGCAAGCTCCTACAATGAGCAGTTCTTC	CASSSPTSTLASSYNEQFF
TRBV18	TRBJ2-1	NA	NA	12	TGTGCCAGCCGGGAATCCGACAATGAGCAGTTCTTC	CASRESDNEQFF
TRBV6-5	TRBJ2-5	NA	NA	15	TGTGCCAGCAGACCTTCAGCAGGCGCCCAAGAGACCCAGTACTTC	CASRPSAGAQETQYF
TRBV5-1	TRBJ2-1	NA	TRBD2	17	TGCGCCAGCAGCTTGGACCTAAGCGGGACTAGGGGCAATGAGCAGTTCTTC	CASSLDLSGTRGNEQFF
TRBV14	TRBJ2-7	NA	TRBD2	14	TGTGCCAGCAGCATAGCGGGAGGGCCGGGAGAGCAGTACTTC	CASSIAGGPGEQYF
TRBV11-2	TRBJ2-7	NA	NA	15	TGTGCCAGCAGCTTTGGTCTGACTAGTGTCTACGAGCAGTACTTC	CASSFGLTSVYEQYF
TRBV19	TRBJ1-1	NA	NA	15	TGTGCCAGTAGTGATGGAGACAGCGAGAACACTGAAGCTTTCTTT	CASSDGDSENTEAFF
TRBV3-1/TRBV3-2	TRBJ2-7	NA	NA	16	TGTGCCAGCAGCCAAGAAGGGGGGGGCCAGTTTTCCAAACAGTACTTC	CASSQEGGGQFSKQYF
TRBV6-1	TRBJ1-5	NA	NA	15	TGTGCCAGCAGTGAAACGGTCACCCTGGGCCAGCCCCAGCATTTT	CASSETVTLGQPQHF
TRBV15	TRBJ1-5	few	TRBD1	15	TGTGCCACCAGCTGGGGACAGGGCGGCAATCAGCCCCAGCATTTT	CATSWGQGGNQPQHF
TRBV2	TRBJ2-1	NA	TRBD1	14	TGTGCCAGCAGACCCGGGACAGGGTACAATGAGCAGTTCTTC	CASRPGTGYNEQFF
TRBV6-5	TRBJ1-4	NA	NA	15	TGTGCCAGCAACCCCACAGGGACCCCAAATGAAAAACTGTTTTTT	CASNPTGTPNEKLFF
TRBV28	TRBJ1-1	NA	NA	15	TGTGCCAGCAGTTTCGGTCTCCCGCCGAGGAGTGAAGCTTTCTTT	CASSFGLPPRSEAFF
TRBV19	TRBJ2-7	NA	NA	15	TGTGCCAGTAGTATAGAGCACTCACGAGCCTACGAGCAGTACTTC	CASSIEHSRAYEQYF
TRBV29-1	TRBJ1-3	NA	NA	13	TGCAGCGTTTTTGCAGAGGGCGGAAACACCATATATTTT	CSVFAEGGNTIYF
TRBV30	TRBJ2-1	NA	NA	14	TGTGCCTGGGGCTCGTGGGAGTTTCACAATGAGCAGTTCTTC	CAWGSWEFHNEQFF
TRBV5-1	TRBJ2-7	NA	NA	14	TGCGCCAGCAGCTTGGACAGGACGACCTACGAGCAGTACTTC	CASSLDRTTYEQYF
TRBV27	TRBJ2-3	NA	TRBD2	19	TGTGCCAGCAGTCCCCTCGCAGGACTAGCGGGAGATGACACAGATACGCAGTATTTT	CASSPLAGLAGDDTDTQYF
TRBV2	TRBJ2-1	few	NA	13	TGTGCCACCATATCAAGACGGGGTAATGAGCAGTTCTTC	CATISRRGNEQFF
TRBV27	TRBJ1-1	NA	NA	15	TGTGCCAGCAGTTTGGGCGGGGCATTGAACACTGAAGCTTTCTTT	CASSLGGALNTEAFF
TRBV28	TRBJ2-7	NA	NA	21	TGTGCCAGCAGTCGGCTCGGGACAGGGTCCGGGACTAGGACTCTACATTACGAGCAGTACTTC	CASSRLGTGSGTRTLHYEQYF
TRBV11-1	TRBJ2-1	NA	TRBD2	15	TGTGCCAGCACCCCGGGGACTAGCGGGACGAGTGAGCAGTTCTTC	CASTPGTSGTSEQFF
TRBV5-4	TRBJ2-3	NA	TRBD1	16	TGTGCCAGCAGCCGCGGGACAGGGGGAGGCTCAGATACGCAGTATTTT	CASSRGTGGGSDTQYF
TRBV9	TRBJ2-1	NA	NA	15	TGTGCCAGCAGCGTAGAAAACTATTCCCCGGGTGAGCAGTTCTTC	CASSVENYSPGEQFF
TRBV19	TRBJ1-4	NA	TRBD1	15	TGTGCCAGTAGTTCTCTCGGGACAGTAGACGAAAAACTGTTTTTT	CASSSLGTVDEKLFF